This T cell receptor (beta chain) is drawn from a study of PD-L1 blockade in urothelial cancer (TCRdb year 2017). As for the study more broadly: Therapy was started at some point between 2014 and 2016 for all patients, and atezolizumab 1,200 mg was administered intravenously every 3 weeks. About nine tenths of the roughly 29 patients were males with bladder-origin urothelial cancer, and about 65% of the roughly 29 reported a prior smoking history. Patients had an ECOG performance status of 0 or 1 and had received between 0 and 3 prior chemotherapy regimens. Blood samples were analyzed 3 weeks after the start of treatment (second dose) and 6 weeks after the start of treatment. Blood samples gave median yields of around 150,000 T cells and 82,636 unique TCRs, along with a median clonality of around 0.075. The study was an exploratory multi-omic analysis of somatic, immune and clinical correlates of response to PD-L1 blockade with atezolizumab in urothelial cancer. Pretreatment tumor samples, along with matched peripheral blood serially collected before and after atezolizumab treatment, were subjected to TCR sequencing. Durable clinical benefit was defined as progression-free survival longer than 6 months, and TCR features were also tested against progression-free and overall survival. In the same patients, whole exome sequencing and RNA sequencing of pretreatment tumors were performed in addition to TCR sequencing. Durable clinical benefit was achieved by nine patients but not by the remaining 20. Pretreatment blood TCR-seq was available for around 29 patients, at least one posttreatment blood collection was obtained for some 24 patients, and tumor TCR-seq was available for some 24 patients. General study outcomes and caveats: Because of the small sample size (n ≈ 29) and the many exploratory analyses performed, the results are intended to be regarded as hypothesis-generating. At 3 weeks after the start of treatment, tumor-associated TCR clones in peripheral blood had expanded more in patients with durable benefit (n of about 20, p = 0.022). A pretreatment peripheral blood TCR clonality below the median was linked to improved progression-free and overall survival.

Spanning cysteine to phenylalanine, the CDR3 consists of 16 amino acids. CDR3 DNA only is kept here, 48 bases in frame from base 1. V loses 0 bases of germline sequence and J loses 1 base, and the interval between the two ends is 12 bases. CDR1 and CDR2, per the germline V gene (reference sequence), are SGHNT and YYREEE. In the case of this clone: Its antigen is unknown. No quality values exist for individual bases; no much larger clone is one base distant.

Each PCR received spiked-in synthetic TCR analog templates so that absolute template abundance could be estimated from read counts. Using the immunoSEQ assay, TCRbeta CDR3 regions were amplified from genomic DNA with bias-controlled V and J gene primers. Rearranged TCRbeta segments were sequenced at approximately 20X coverage. In the original analysis: Sequencing errors were corrected by clustering, and CDR3s were annotated against IMGT so that V, D and J genes could be assigned. Out-of-frame and stop-codon sequences were excluded, and only productive TCRbeta rearrangements were used in downstream analyses. To compute clonality, Shannon entropy was normalized by the log of the number of unique productive sequences and then subtracted from one. Clones differing between time points or between blood and tumor were identified using Fisher's exact test with Benjamini-Hochberg correction, with an adjusted p below 0.01 applied as the threshold. TCRdb's version of the immuneACCESS table is confined to in-frame rearrangements and falls short of the full clone set. An unresolved V gene accounts for under half of the shortfall where checked; the remainder is of unknown origin. That table gives V, J and clone size, and the DNA gave D and trimming. The sample table shows 20,000 to 25,000 clones, and approximately 82% are seen once. The ten biggest clones cover about 1.5% of the sample.

In light of the paper, this sample's time point label describes: peripheral blood 6 weeks after treatment start. The cohort comprised 25 to 35 patients with locally advanced or metastatic urothelial carcinoma treated at Memorial Sloan Kettering on a trial protocol. Peripheral blood mononuclear cells were collected pretreatment and during treatment, with between 1 and 8 total time points per patient. The Qiagen DNeasy Blood extraction kit was used to purify genomic DNA from total PBMCs and tumor samples. PBMCs were collected pretreatment and during treatment, and were isolated and stored as previously described.

Recombination linked TRBV5-4 to TRBJ2-3; possibly the D gene is TRBD2, per 5 matching bases. This TCR was recovered from a man aged 65 to 85 with urothelial cancer. The input for sequencing was PBMCs, taken around atezolizumab (anti-PD-L1) treatment. The DNA sequence reads TGTGCCAGCAGCTTGGGATTTGGAGGCGGCACAGATACGCAGTATTTT. It codes for CASSLGFGGGTDTQYF.